This entry lists 15 T cell receptor beta chains sequenced from one sample in a study of blood T cell repertoires in COVID-19. The table came from immunoSEQ multiplex PCR; TCRdb's copy has only in-frame clones and leaves some out. The sample consists of approximately 390,000 clones, 80% to 90% of them appearing once. Sequenced: PBMCs or T cells enriched from blood (not recorded which). The receptors stem from a woman between 50 and 59 years old who had recovered from COVID-19.

This clone was counted once. DNA for the CDR3: TGTGCCAGCAGCCCCATCTGGGGGCTAAAGACTGAAGCTTTCTTT. Its translation is CASSPIWGLKTEAFF. This chain uses TRBV11-2 with TRBJ1-1, with D possibly TRBD1 on 6 matching bases. The V end lost 5 bases, the J end lost 5 bases, and 18 bases lay between the germline ends. CDR1 and CDR2 (germline): SGHAT, FQNNGV. This CDR3 comprises 15 residues.

V and J are TRBV4-1 and TRBJ2-1, with 9 bases identical to TRBD1. Germline CDR1 reads MGHRA; CDR2 reads YSYEKL. The CDR3 has 14 amino acids. The ends lost 3 bases at V and 5 bases at J; junction bases unmatched: 2. This chain's CDR3 is CASSQRQGDNEQFF. The CDR3 nucleotides read TGCGCCAGCAGCCAGAGACAGGGGGACAATGAGCAGTTCTTC.

The chain combines TRBV18 with TRBJ1-3; D is perhaps TRBD1 (6 bases). The V and J ends lost 3 bases and 3 bases respectively, with 30 bases between them. Germline V gene data show CDR1 as KGHSH and CDR2 as LQKENI. This CDR3 has 21 residues. CDR3 in amino acids: CASSPLSPATGTSPVGNTIYF. The CDR3 bases are TGTGCCAGCTCACCGCTAAGTCCCGCAACAGGGACGAGTCCTGTTGGAAACACCATATATTTT.

The rearrangement links TRBV5-1 to TRBJ1-6; tentative D call: TRBD1 (6 bases). Between the trimmed V and J ends, which lost 1 base and 6 bases, there was a span of 11 bases. Germline V gene lookup returns CDR1 SGHRS and CDR2 YFSETQ. This CDR3 has 15 residues. The CDR3 DNA reads TGCGCCAGCAGCTTGAGCCAGGGGCTTAATTCACCCCTCCACTTT. Protein product: CASSLSQGLNSPLHF.

The chain uses TRBV7-2 and TRBJ1-3, with 8 bases matching TRBD1. The V gene's germline CDR1 is SGHTA and CDR2 FQGNSA. After removal of 3 bases from V and 0 bases from J, the junction contained 7 bases not matched to a gene. The CDR3 sequence is 17 residues long. The CDR3 here is CASSFDTGGYSGNTIYF. The CDR3 DNA follows: TGTGCCAGCAGCTTCGATACAGGGGGTTACTCTGGAAACACCATATATTTT. Full variable domain (outside the CDR3, taken from reference TRBV7-2 and TRBJ1-3): GAGVSQSPSNKVTEKGKDVELRCDPISGHTALYWYRQSLGQGLEFLIYFQGNSAPDKSGLPSDRFSAERTGGSVSTLTIQRTQQEDSAVYLCASSFDTGGYSGNTIYFGEGSWLTVV.

The gene calls are TRBV6-5 and TRBJ2-7; perhaps TRBD1 as D (5 bases). Germline V gene sequence: CDR1 MNHEY, CDR2 SVGAGI. The length of the CDR3 is 15 residues. The ends were cut back, 0 bases at V and 7 bases at J, with 16 bases in the middle. The CDR3 loop reads CASSYSRQLVREQYF. Here the CDR3 DNA reads TGTGCCAGCAGTTACTCGAGACAGTTAGTACGAGAGCAGTACTTC.

In this sample, this clone turned up a few times. The chain uses TRBV5-4 and TRBJ2-1; a weak D match, TRBD2 (5 bases). Germline CDR1 reads SGHNT; CDR2 reads YYREEE (reference sequence). V was pared by 0 bases and J by 4 bases, with 14 bases between. The CDR3 consists of 16 residues. CDR3 nucleotides: TGTGCCAGCAGCTTGGCCAAGGCGGGTATATACAATGAGCAGTTCTTC. It yields the protein CASSLAKAGIYNEQFF.

This rearrangement joins TRBV28 to TRBJ1-1; D is unclear. V was trimmed by 5 bases and J by 0 bases, leaving 22 bases between them. The CDR3 is made up of 18 amino acids. The V gene's germline CDR1 is MDHEN and CDR2 SYDVKM. The CDR3 sequence: CASSLLFAIGGMNTEAFF. CDR3 nucleotides: TGTGCCAGCAGTCTACTTTTCGCGATAGGAGGTATGAACACTGAAGCTTTCTTT.

The chain joins TRBV2 to TRBJ2-1; TRBD1 agrees at 8 bases. The CDR3 has 14 amino acids. Germline V gene sequence: CDR1 SNHLY, CDR2 FYNNEI. V lost 5 bases to trimming and J lost 7 bases; unmatched junction nucleotides: 7. In nucleotides, the CDR3 is TGTGCCAGCAGTCGACAGGGGAAAGGGAATGAGCAGTTCTTC. Its protein is CASSRQGKGNEQFF. Based on the CDR3 plus reference TRBV2 and TRBJ2-1, the full variable domain is EPEVTQTPSHQVTQMGQEVILRCVPISNHLYFYWYRQILGQKVEFLVSFYNNEISEKSEIFDDQFSVERPDGSNFTLKIRSTKLEDSAMYFCASSRQGKGNEQFFGPGTRLTVL.

The chain carries TRBV7-2 and TRBJ1-3; D remains unclear. Germline V gene data show CDR1 as SGHTA and CDR2 as FQGNSA. This CDR3 spans 12 amino acids. V was pared by 5 bases and J by 14 bases, with 16 bases between. CDR3 region: CASSLELGIVYF. The CDR3 nucleotides are TGTGCCAGCAGCCTCGAGCTAGGAATTGTATATTTT. The variable domain in full, with the rest retrieved from reference TRBV7-2 and TRBJ1-3, is GAGVSQSPSNKVTEKGKDVELRCDPISGHTALYWYRQSLGQGLEFLIYFQGNSAPDKSGLPSDRFSAERTGGSVSTLTIQRTQQEDSAVYLCASSLELGIVYFGEGSWLTVV.

This sequence joins TRBV7-2 and TRBJ1-2, with D perhaps TRBD1 (5 bases). Deletions cut 0 bases from V and 4 bases from J, with 9 bases between. Germline lookup yields CDR1 SGHTA and CDR2 FQGNSA. The CDR3 loop spans 14 amino acids. In nucleotides, the CDR3 is TGTGCCAGCAGCTTAGCGCAGGGAGGCTATGGCTACACCTTC. Residues: CASSLAQGGYGYTF.

The chain has TRBV7-9 and TRBJ2-1, with D hard to call. Per germline, CDR1 SEHNR and CDR2 FQNEAQ (reference sequence). This CDR3 spans 12 amino acids. V lost 8 bases and J lost 15, with 20 bases in between. CDR3 region: CASVSPEVDPFF. CDR3 nucleotide sequence: TGTGCCAGCGTCTCCCCCGAGGTTGATCCGTTCTTC. The full variable domain, in which reference TRBV7-9 and TRBJ2-1 provide the parts outside the CDR3, is DTGVSQNPRHKITKRGQNVTFRCDPISEHNRLYWYRQTLGQGPEFLTYFQNEAQLEKSRLLSDRFSAERPKGSFSTLEIQRTEQGDSAMYLCASVSPEVDPFFGPGTRLTVL.

This sequence joins TRBV12-5 and TRBJ2-2; 7 bases map to TRBD1. Germline V gene lookup returns CDR1 LGHNT and CDR2 FRNRAP. Germline trimming cut 1 base from V and 0 bases from J; bases unmatched to any gene: 2. The CDR3 spans 16 residues. CDR3 nucleotide sequence: TGTGCTAGTGGTTTGGCACAGGGGCCGAACACCGGGGAGCTGTTTTTT. Translation gives CASGLAQGPNTGELFF.

Only one count was recorded for this clone. The chain recombines TRBV5-6 with TRBJ1-2, with 7 positions matching TRBD1. Losses at the gene ends were 4 bases for V and 2 bases for J; bases not matched to a gene: 5. The germline CDR1 and CDR2 sequences are SGHDT and YYEEEE. The CDR3 is 14 amino acids. CDR3 sequence (DNA): TGTGCCAGCAGCCCGGGACAGCCCAACTATGGCTACACCTTC. Translated, it gives CASSPGQPNYGYTF.

V usage is TRBV7-9 and J usage is TRBJ2-5; 11 bases match TRBD2. Trimming at V came to 6 bases and at J to 4 bases, leaving 10 bases not matched to a gene. The CDR3 contains 16 residues. CDR1 and CDR2 from the germline V gene are SEHNR and FQNEAQ (reference sequence). CDR3 loop: CASSTFSSGGRETQYF. The CDR3 coding sequence is TGTGCCAGCAGTACATTTTCTAGCGGGGGGCGAGAGACCCAGTACTTC.